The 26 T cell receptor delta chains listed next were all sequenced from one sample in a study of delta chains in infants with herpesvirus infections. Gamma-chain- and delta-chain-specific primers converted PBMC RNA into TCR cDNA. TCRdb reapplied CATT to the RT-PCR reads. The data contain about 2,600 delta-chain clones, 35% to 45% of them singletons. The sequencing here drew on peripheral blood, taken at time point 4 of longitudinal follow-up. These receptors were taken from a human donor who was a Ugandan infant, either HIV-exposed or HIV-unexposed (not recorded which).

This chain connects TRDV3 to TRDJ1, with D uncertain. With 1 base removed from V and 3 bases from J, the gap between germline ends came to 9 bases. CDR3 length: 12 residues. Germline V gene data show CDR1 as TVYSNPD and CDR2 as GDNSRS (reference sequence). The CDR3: CAFNFRPDKLIF. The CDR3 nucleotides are TGTGCCTTTAACTTTCGGCCCGATAAACTCATCTTT.

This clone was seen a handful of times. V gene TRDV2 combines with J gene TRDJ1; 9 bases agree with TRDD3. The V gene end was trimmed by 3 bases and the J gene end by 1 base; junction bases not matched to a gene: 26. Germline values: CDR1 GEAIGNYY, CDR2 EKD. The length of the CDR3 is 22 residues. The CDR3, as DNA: TGTGCCTGTGACGAAACGAGACCAACTACGACTGGGGGAAAGGGGGGCACCGATAAACTCATCTTT. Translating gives CACDETRPTTTGGKGGTDKLIF.

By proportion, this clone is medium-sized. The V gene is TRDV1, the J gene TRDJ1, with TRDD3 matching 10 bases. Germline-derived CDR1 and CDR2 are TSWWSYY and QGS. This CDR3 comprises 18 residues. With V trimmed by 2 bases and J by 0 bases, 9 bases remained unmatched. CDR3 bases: TGTGCTCTTGGGGAAGATTTCCGTACTGGGGGATACACCGATAAACTCATCTTT. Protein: CALGEDFRTGGYTDKLIF.

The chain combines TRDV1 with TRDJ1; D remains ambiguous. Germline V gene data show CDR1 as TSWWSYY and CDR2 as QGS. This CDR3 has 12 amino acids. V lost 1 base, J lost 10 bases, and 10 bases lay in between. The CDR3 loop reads CALGERSGALIF. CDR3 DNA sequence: TGTGCTCTTGGGGAACGTAGCGGGGCACTCATCTTT.

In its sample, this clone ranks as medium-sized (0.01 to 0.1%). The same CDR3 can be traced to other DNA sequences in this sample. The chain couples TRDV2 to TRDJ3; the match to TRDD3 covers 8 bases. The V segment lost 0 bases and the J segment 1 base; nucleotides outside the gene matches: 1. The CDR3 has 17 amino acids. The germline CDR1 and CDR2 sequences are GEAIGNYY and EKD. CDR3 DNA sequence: TGTGCCTGTGACACCACTGGGGGTTCCTGGGACACCCGACAGATGTTTTTC. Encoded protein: CACDTTGGSWDTRQMFF.

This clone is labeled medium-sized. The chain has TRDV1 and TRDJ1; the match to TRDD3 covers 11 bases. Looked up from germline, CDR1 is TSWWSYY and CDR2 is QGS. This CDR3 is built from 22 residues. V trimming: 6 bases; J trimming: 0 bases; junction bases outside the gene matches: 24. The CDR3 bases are TGTGCTCTTGGCCTTGGACTCATCACACGGTACTGGGGGATAATGAACACCGATAAACTCATCTTT. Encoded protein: CALGLGLITRYWGIMNTDKLIF.

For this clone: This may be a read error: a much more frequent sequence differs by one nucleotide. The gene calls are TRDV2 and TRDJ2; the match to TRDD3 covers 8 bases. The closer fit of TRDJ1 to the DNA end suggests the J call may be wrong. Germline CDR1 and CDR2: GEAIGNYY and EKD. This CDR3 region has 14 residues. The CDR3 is CACDSLGDTDKLIF. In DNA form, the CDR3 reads TGTGCATGTGACTCACTGGGGGACACCGATAAACTCATCTTT.

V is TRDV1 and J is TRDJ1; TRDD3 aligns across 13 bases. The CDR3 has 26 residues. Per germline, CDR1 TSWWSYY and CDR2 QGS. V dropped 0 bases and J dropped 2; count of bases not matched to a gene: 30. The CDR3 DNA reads TGTGCTCTTGGGGAACTAGGGGTGAGGAATCCCCTCTACTGGGGGATACGCGATGGTGTTACCGATAAACTCATCTTT. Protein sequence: CALGELGVRNPLYWGIRDGVTDKLIF.

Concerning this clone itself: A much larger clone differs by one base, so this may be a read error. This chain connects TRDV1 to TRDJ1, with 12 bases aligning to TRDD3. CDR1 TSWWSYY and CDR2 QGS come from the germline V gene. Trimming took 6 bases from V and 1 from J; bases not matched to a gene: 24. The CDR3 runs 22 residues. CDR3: CALGPPGLPTGGYRACTDKLIF. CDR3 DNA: TGTGCTCTTGGTCCCCCGGGTCTTCCTACTGGGGGATACAGGGCCTGCACCGATAAACTCATCTTT.

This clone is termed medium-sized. The DNA for the CDR3 is TGTGCCTGTGACCCCCTGGGGATTTACACCGATAAACTCATCTTT. Its translation: CACDPLGIYTDKLIF. The gene calls are TRDV2 and TRDJ1, with TRDD3 as a possible D gene (6 bases). The V gene lost 3 bases and the J gene lost 0 bases, with 13 bases spanning the gap. Germline loops: CDR1 GEAIGNYY, CDR2 EKD. The CDR3 contains 15 residues.

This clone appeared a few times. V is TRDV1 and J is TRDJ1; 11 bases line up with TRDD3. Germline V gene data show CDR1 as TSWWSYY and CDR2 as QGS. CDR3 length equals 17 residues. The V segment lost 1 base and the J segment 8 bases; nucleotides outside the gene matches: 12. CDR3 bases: TGTGCTCTTGGGGAACCCTTCCTACTGGGGGATAACGGCAAACTCATCTTT. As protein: CALGEPFLLGDNGKLIF.

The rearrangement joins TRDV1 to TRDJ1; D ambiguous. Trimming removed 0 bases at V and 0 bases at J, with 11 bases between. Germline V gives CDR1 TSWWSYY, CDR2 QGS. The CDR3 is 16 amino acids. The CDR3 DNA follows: TGTGCTCTTGGGGAACTTCCGGCCCCGTACACCGATAAACTCATCTTT. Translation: CALGELPAPYTDKLIF.

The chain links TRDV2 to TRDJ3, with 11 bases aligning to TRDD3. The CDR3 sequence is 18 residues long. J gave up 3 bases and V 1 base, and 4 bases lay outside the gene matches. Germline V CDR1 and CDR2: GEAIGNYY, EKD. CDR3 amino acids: CACDTGGYGIWDTRQMFF. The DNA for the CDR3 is TGTGCCTGTGACACTGGGGGATACGGCATCTGGGACACCCGACAGATGTTTTTC.

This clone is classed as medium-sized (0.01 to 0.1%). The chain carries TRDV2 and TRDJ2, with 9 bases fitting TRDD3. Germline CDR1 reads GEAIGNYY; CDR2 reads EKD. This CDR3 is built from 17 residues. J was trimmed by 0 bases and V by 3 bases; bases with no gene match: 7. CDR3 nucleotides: TGTGCCTGTGACTCGATGGGGGATAAAGCTTTGACAGCACAACTCTTCTTT. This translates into CACDSMGDKALTAQLFF.

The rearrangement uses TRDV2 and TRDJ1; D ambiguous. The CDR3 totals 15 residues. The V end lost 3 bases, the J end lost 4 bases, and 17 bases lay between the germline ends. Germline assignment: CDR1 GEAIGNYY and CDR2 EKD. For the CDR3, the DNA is TGTGCCTGTGACCCTCTCGGGAAGGAAGGCGATAAACTCATCTTT. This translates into CACDPLGKEGDKLIF.

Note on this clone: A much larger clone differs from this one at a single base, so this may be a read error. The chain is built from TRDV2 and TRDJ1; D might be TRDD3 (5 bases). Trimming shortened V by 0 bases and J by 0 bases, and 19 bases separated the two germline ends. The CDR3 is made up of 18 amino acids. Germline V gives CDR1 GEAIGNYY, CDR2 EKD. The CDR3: CACDTIGGTRGNTDKLIF. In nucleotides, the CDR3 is TGTGCCTGTGACACCATAGGGGGTACTCGGGGAAACACCGATAAACTCATCTTT.

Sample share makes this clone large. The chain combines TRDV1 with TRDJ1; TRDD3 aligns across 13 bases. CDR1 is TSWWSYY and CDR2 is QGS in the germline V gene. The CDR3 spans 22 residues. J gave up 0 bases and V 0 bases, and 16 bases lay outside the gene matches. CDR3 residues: CALGELRRPRVLGDTNTDKLIF. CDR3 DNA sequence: TGTGCTCTTGGGGAACTTCGACGTCCGCGAGTACTGGGGGATACGAACACCGATAAACTCATCTTT.

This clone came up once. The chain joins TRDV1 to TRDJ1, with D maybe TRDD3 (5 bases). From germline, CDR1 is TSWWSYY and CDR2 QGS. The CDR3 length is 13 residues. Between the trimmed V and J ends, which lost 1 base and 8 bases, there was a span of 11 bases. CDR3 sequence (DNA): TGTGCTCTTGGGGAACCTGAGGGATTAAAACTCATCTTT. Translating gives CALGEPEGLKLIF.

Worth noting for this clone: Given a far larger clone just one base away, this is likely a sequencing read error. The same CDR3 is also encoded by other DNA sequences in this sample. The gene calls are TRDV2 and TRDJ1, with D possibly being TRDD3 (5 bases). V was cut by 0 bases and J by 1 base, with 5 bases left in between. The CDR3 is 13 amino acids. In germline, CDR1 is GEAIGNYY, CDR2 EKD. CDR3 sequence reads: CACDTWGTDKLIF. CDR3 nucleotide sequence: TGTGCCTGTGACACCTGGGGCACCGATAAACTCATCTTT.

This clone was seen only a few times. The CDR3 nucleotides read TGTGCCGTGGAACTCATCCAGGTTGCTTTGACAGCACAACTCTTCTTT. The encoded protein is CAVELIQVALTAQLFF. J is TRDJ2 and V is TRAV23/DV6; D uncertain. Germline CDR1 is NTAFDY and CDR2 is IRPDVSE (reference sequence). The CDR3 covers 16 residues.

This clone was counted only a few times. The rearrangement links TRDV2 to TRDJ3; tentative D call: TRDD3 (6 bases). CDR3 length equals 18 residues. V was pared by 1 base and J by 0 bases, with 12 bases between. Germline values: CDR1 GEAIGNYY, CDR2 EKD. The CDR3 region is CACDTVGVASWDTRQMFF. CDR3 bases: TGTGCCTGTGACACGGTGGGGGTTGCCTCCTGGGACACCCGACAGATGTTTTTC.

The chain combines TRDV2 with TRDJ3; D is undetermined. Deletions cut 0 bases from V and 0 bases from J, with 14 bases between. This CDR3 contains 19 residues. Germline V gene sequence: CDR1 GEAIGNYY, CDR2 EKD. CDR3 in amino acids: CACDTAAILSSWDTRQMFF. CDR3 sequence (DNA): TGTGCCTGTGACACCGCGGCGATCTTAAGCTCCTGGGACACCCGACAGATGTTTTTC.

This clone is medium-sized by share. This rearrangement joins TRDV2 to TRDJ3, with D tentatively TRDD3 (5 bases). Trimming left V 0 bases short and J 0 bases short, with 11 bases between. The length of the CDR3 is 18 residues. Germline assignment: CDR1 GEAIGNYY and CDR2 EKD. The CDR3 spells CACDTGGTFSWDTRQMFF. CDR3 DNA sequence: TGTGCCTGTGACACCGGGGGCACATTCTCCTGGGACACCCGACAGATGTTTTTC.

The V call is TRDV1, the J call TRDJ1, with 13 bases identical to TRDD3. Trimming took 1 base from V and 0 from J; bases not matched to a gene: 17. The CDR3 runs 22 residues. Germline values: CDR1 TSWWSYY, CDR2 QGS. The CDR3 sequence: CALGEPVRLGDTRASYTDKLIF. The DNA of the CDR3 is TGTGCTCTTGGGGAACCGGTCCGACTGGGGGATACGCGTGCATCGTACACCGATAAACTCATCTTT.

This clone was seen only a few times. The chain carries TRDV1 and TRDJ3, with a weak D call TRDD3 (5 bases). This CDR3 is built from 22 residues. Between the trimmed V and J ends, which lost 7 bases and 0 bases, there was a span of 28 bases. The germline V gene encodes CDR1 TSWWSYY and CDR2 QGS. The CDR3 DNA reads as TGTGCTCTTGTTGTCCCCTCCCTGTCCGGGGGTGGGTTCTCCTGGGACACCCGACAGATGTTTTTC. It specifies CALVVPSLSGGGFSWDTRQMFF.

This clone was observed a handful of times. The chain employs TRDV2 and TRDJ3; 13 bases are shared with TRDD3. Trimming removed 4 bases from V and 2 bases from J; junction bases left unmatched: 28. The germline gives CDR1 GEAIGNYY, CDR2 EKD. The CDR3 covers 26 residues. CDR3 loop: CACDSAPLPSLITGGYGAWDTRQMFF. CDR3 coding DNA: TGTGCCTGTGATTCGGCCCCTCTGCCTTCTTTAATTACTGGGGGATACGGAGCCTGGGACACCCGACAGATGTTTTTC.